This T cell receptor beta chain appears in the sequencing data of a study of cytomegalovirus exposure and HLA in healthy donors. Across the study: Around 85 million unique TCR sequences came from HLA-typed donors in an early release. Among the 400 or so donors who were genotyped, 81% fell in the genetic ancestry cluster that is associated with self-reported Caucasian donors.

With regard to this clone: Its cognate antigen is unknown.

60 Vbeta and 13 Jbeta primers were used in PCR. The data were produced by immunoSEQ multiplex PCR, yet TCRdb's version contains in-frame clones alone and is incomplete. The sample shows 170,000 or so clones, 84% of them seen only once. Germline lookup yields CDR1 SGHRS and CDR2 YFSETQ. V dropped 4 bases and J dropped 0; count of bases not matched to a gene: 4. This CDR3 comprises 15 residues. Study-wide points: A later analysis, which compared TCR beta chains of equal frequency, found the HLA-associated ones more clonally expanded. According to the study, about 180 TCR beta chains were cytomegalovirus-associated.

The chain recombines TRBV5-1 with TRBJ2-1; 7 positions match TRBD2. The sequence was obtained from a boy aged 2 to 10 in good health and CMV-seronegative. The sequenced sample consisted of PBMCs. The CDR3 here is CASSVGLDSYNEQFF. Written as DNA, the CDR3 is TGCGCCAGCAGCGTAGGACTAGACTCCTACAATGAGCAGTTCTTC.